The T cell receptor (beta chain) under discussion was sequenced for a study of shared clonotypes between healthy human individuals. It was roughly 330 ng DNA, 28,000 or so T cell genomes, that went into each replicate PCR of unsorted PBMC. The protocol was immunoSEQ multiplex PCR, while the TCRdb copy is restricted to in-frame clones and leaves out a portion. The sample carries around 530,000 clones, roughly 79% recorded once. This CDR3 has 16 amino acids. The germline V gene has CDR1 KGHSH and CDR2 LQKENI. J gave up 7 bases and V 3 bases, and 10 bases lay outside the gene matches. This sequence joins TRBV18 and TRBJ1-4; 8 positions match TRBD1. The sequencing input was PBMCs. The receptor was isolated from a middle-aged woman in good health. Some clones in this sample may be carry-over from other donors' samples. The CDR3 DNA reads TGTGCCAGCTCACCCCTCCGGACAGGGAACGTTGAAAAACTGTTTTTT. It specifies CASSPLRTGNVEKLFF.